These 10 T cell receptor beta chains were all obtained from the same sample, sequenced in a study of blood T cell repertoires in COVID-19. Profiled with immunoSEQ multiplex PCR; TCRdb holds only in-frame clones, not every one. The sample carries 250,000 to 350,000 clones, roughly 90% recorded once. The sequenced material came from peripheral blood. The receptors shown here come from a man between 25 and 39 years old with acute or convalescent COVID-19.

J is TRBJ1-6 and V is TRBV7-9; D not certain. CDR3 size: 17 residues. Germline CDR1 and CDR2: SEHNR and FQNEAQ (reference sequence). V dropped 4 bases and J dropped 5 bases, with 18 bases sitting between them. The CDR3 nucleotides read TGTGCCAGCAGCTCTAGCGCACACGCGGCAAATAATTCACCCCTCCACTTT. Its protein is CASSSSAHAANNSPLHF.

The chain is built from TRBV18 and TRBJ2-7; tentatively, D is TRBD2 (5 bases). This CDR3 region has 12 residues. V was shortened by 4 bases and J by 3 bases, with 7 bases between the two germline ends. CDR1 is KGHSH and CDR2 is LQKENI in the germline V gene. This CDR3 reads CASSQAVYEQYF. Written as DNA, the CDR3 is TGTGCCAGCTCACAAGCGGTCTACGAGCAGTACTTC.

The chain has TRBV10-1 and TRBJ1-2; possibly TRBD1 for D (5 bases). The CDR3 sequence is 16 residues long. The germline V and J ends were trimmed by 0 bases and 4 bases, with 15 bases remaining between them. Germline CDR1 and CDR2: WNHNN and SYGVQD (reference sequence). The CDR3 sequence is CASSESIVWGPYGYTF. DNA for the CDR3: TGCGCCAGCAGTGAGTCGATAGTGTGGGGCCCCTATGGCTACACCTTC.

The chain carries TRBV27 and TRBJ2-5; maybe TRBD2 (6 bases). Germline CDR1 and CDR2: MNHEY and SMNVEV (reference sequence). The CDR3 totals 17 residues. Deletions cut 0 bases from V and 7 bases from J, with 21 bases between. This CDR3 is CASSLSQEGLQPATQYF. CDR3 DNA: TGTGCCAGCAGTTTATCGCAGGAGGGCCTTCAGCCGGCGACCCAGTACTTC.

The CDR3 loop is CAWSFLQGATEAFF. The DNA for the CDR3 is TGTGCCTGGAGTTTCCTCCAGGGTGCCACTGAAGCTTTCTTT. This chain connects TRBV30 to TRBJ1-1; D might be TRBD1 (5 bases). The CDR3 runs 14 residues. Germline assignment: CDR1 GTSNPN and CDR2 SVGIG (reference sequence). V was cut by 2 bases and J by 4 bases, with 14 bases left in between. The full variable domain, with the rest looked up from reference TRBV30 and TRBJ1-1, is SQTIHQWPATLVQPVGSPLSLECTVEGTSNPNLYWYRQAAGRGLQLLFYSVGIGQISSEVPQNLSASRPQDRQFILSSKKLLLSDSGFYLCAWSFLQGATEAFFGQGTRLTVV.

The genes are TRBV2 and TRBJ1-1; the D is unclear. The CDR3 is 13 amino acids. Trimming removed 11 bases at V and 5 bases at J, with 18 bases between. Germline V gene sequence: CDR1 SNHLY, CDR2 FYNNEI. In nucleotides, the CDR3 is TGTGCCGGAGGTTTAAGTTTGAGTACTGAAGCTTTCTTT. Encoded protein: CAGGLSLSTEAFF.

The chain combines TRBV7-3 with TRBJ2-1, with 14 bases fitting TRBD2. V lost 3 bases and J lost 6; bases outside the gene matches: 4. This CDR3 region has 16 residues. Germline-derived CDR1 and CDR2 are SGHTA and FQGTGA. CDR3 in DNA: TGTGCCAGCAGCTTTGGACTAGCGGGGGGCCGCAATGAGCAGTTCTTC. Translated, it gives CASSFGLAGGRNEQFF.

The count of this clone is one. The CDR3 sequence: CASSQGSGRSQSSTDTQYF. Here the CDR3 DNA reads TGTGCCAGCAGCCAGGGCAGCGGGAGGAGTCAGTCGAGCACAGATACGCAGTATTTT. V usage is TRBV21-1 and J usage is TRBJ2-3; the tabulated D call, TRBD2, remains unverified against the DNA. TRBV21-1 is labeled a pseudogene. CDR3 length: 19 residues.

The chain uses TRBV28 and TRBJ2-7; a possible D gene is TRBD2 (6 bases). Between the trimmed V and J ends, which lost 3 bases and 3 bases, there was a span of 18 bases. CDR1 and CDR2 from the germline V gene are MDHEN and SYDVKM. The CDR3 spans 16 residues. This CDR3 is CASSFHDSGRIYEQYF. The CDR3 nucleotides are TGTGCCAGCAGTTTTCATGATTCGGGGAGGATCTACGAGCAGTACTTC.

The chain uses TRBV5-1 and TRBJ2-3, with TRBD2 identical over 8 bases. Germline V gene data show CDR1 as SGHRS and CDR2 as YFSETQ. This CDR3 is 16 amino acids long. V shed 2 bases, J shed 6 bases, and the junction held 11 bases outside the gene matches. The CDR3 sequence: CASSFPTSGERDTQYF. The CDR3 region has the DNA TGCGCCAGCAGCTTCCCAACTAGCGGTGAGAGGGATACGCAGTATTTT.